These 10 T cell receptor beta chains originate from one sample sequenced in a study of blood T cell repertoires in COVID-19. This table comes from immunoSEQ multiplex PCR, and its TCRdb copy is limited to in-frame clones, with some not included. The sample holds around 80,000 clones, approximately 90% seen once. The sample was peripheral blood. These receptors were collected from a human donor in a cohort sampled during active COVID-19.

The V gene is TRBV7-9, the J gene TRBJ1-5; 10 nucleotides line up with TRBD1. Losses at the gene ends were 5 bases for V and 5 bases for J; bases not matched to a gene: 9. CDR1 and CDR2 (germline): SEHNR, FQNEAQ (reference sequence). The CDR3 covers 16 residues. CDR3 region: CASSPDRGLGDQPQHF. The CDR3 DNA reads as TGTGCCAGCAGCCCCGACAGGGGGCTGGGCGATCAGCCCCAGCATTTT.

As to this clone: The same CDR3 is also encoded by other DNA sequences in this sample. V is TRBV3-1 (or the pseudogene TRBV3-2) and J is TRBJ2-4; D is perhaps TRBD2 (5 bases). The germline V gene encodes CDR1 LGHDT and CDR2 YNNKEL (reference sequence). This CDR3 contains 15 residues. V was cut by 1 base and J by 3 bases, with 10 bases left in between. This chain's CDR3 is CASSQGGGYKNIQYF. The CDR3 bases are TGTGCCAGCAGCCAAGGCGGCGGGTACAAAAACATTCAGTACTTC.

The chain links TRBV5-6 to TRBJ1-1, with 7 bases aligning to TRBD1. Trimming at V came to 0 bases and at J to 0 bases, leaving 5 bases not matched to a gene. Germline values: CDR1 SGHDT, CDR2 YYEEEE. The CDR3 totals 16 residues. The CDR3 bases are TGTGCCAGCAGCTTGGCCGGGCAGGGGGTGAACACTGAAGCTTTCTTT. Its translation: CASSLAGQGVNTEAFF.

Written as DNA, the CDR3 is TGTGCCGTCCATAGCGGGGGGGCTGATACGCAGTATTTT. Translation: CAVHSGGADTQYF. This rearrangement joins TRBV10-3 to TRBJ2-3, with 11 bases lining up with TRBD2. The CDR3 contains 13 residues. V was clipped by 11 bases and J by 6 bases; unmatched bases: 7. The germline CDR1 and CDR2 sequences are ENHRY and SYGVKD.

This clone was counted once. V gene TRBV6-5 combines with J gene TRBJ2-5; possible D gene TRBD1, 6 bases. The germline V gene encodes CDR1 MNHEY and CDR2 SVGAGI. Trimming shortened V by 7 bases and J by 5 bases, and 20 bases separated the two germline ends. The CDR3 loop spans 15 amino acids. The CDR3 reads CASNPTVGAGETQYF. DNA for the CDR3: TGTGCCAGCAATCCGACCGTGGGGGCTGGGGAGACCCAGTACTTC.

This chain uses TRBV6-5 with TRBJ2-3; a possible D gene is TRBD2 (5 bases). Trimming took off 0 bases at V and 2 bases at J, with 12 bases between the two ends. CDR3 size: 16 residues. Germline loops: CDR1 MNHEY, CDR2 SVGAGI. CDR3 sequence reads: CASSYSSAESTDTQYF. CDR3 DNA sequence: TGTGCCAGCAGTTACTCTAGCGCGGAATCCACAGATACGCAGTATTTT.

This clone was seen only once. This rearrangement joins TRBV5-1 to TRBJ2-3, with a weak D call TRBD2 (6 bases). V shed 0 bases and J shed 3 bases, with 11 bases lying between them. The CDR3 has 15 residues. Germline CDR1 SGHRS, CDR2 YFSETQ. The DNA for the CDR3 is TGCGCCAGCAGCTTGGATGCAGGGAGGACAGATACGCAGTATTTT. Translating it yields CASSLDAGRTDTQYF.

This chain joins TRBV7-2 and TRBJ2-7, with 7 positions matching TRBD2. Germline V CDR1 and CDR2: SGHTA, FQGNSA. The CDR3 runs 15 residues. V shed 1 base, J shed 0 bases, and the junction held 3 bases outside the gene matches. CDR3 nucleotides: TGTGCCAGCAGCTTAGTAGCGGGCCGCTCCTACGAGCAGTACTTC. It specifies CASSLVAGRSYEQYF.

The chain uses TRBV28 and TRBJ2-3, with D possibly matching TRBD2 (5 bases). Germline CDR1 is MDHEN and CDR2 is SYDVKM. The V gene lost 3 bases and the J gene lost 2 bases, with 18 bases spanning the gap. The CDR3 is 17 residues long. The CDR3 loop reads CASSLPDGIALTDTQYF. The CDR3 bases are TGTGCCAGCAGTTTGCCTGACGGGATCGCTCTCACAGATACGCAGTATTTT. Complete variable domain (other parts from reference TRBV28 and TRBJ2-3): DVKVTQSSRYLVKRTGEKVFLECVQDMDHENMFWYRQDPGLGLRLIYFSYDVKMKEKGDIPEGYSVSREKKERFSLILESASTNQTSMYLCASSLPDGIALTDTQYFGPGTRLTVL.

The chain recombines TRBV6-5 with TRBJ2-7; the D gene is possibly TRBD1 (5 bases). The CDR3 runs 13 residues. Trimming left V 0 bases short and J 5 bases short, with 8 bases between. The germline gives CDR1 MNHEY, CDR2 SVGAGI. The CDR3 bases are TGTGCCAGCAGTTACTCGCAGGGAAACGAGCAGTACTTC. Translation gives CASSYSQGNEQYF.